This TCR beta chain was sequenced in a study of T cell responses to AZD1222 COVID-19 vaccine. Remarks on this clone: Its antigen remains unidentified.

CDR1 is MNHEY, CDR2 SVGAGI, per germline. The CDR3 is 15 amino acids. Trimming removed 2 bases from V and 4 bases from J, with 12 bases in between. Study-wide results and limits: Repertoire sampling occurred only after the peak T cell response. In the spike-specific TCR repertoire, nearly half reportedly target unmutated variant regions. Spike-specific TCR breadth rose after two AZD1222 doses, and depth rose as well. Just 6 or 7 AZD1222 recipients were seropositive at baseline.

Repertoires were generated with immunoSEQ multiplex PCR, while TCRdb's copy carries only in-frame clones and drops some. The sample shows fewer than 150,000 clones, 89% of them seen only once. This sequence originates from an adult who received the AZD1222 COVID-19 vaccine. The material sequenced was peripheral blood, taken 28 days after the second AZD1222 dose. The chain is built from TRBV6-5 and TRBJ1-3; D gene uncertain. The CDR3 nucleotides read TGTGCCAGCAGTTACCGGCAGTTTCAAGGAAACACCATATATTTT. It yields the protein CASSYRQFQGNTIYF.